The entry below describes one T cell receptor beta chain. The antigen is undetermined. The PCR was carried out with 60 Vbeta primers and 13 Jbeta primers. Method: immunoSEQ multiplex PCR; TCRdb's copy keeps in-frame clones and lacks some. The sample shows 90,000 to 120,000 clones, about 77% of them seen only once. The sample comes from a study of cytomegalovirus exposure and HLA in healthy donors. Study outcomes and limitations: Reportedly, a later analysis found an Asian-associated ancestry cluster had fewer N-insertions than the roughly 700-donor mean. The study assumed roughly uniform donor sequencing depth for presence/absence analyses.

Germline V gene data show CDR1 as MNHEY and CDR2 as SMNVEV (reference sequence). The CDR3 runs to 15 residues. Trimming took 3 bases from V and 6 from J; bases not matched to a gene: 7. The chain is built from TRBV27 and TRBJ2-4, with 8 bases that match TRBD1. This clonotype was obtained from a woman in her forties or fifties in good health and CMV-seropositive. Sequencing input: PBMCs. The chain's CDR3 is CASSFGTGGGNIQYF. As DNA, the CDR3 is TGTGCCAGCAGTTTTGGGACAGGAGGCGGAAACATTCAGTACTTC.